This T cell receptor beta chain was captured by sequencing in a study of blood T cell repertoires in COVID-19. Study at large: Italy, Spain and the United States were the sources of the convalescent and acute COVID-19 samples. T cells, B-cell-depleted T cells, or PBMCs provided the cDNA or gDNA that served as material.

Methods used by the authors: Cell counts per sample came from amplifying reference gene primers. Generated by immunoSEQ multiplex PCR, the TCRdb table keeps only in-frame clones and is missing some. D and trimming come from the DNA, and the V and J calls and clone size come from that table. In the table there are 300,000 to 400,000 clones, approximately 87% of which are singletons. One Seattle source followed patients from active infection through their disease course. Germline V gene lookup returns CDR1 SNHLY and CDR2 FYNNEI. V lost 5 bases to trimming and J lost 7 bases, with 11 bases between them. CDR3 length: 12 residues.

The chain is built from TRBV2 and TRBJ1-1, with a tentative D call TRBD1 (5 bases). Sequencing was performed on peripheral blood. The source of this sequence is a woman aged 55-69 years with COVID-19, enrolled during active disease. This CDR3 reads CASSRVGLEAFF. The CDR3 region has the DNA TGTGCCAGCAGTAGGGTGGGGCTTGAAGCTTTCTTT.